This T cell receptor (beta chain) was recovered during a study of cytomegalovirus exposure and HLA in healthy donors. Study-wide context: Prior work identified 95 million to 120 million unique TCR beta sequences in roughly 180 million T cells. Study-level points and caveats: Productive rates of about 90% or about 30% were seen for most TCR beta V segments in an earlier analysis.

Trimming shortened V by 8 bases and J by 9 bases, and 8 bases separated the two germline ends. The CDR3 contains 10 residues. The V gene's germline CDR1 is SEHNR and CDR2 FQNEAQ (reference sequence). The PCR contained 60 Vbeta and 13 Jbeta primers. Libraries were prepared by immunoSEQ multiplex PCR; TCRdb keeps only in-frame clonotypes and omits some of them. The sample lists about 140,000 clones, 75% to 80% occurring once. Donors likely had unrecorded immune exposures despite being nominally healthy when sampled. Of note for this clone: The antigen remains unidentified.

The clonotype originates from a woman aged 18 to 35 in good health and CMV-seropositive. V gene TRBV7-9 combines with J gene TRBJ2-1; D is possibly TRBD2 (7 bases). The material sequenced was PBMCs. The CDR3 loop reads CASGGAEQFF. CDR3 sequence (DNA): TGTGCCAGCGGGGGGGCTGAGCAGTTCTTC.